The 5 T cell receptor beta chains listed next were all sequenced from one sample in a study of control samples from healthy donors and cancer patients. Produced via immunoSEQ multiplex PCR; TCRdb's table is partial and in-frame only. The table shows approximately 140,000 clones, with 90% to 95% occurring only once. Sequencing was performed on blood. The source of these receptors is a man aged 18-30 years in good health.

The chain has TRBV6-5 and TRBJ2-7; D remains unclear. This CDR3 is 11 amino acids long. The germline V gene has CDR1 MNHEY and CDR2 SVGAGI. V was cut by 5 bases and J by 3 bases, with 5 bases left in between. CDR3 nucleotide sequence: TGTGCCAGCAGTCCGTACTACGAGCAGTACTTC. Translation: CASSPYYEQYF.

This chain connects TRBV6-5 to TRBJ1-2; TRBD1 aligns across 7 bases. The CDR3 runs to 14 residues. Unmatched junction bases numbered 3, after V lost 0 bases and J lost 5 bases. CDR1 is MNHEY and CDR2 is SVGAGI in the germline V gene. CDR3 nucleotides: TGTGCCAGCAGTTACTCGACAGGGACTTATGGCTACACCTTC. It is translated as CASSYSTGTYGYTF.

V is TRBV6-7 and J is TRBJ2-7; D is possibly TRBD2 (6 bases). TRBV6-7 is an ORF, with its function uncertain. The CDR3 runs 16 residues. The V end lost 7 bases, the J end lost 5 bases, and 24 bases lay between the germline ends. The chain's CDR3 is CASINPQPSGVHEQYF. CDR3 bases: TGTGCCAGCATTAACCCTCAACCGTCGGGAGTACACGAGCAGTACTTC.

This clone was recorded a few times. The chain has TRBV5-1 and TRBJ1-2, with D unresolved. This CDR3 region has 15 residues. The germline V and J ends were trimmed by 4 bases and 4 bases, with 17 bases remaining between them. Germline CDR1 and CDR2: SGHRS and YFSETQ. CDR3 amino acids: CASSPSWTSSYGYTF. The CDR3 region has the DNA TGCGCCAGCAGCCCATCTTGGACCAGTTCCTATGGCTACACCTTC.

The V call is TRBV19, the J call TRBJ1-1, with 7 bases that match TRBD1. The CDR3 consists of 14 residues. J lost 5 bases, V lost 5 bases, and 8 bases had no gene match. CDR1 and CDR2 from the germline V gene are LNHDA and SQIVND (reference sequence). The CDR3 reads CASSPPQGRTEAFF. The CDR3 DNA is TGTGCCAGTAGTCCGCCACAGGGGAGGACTGAAGCTTTCTTT.